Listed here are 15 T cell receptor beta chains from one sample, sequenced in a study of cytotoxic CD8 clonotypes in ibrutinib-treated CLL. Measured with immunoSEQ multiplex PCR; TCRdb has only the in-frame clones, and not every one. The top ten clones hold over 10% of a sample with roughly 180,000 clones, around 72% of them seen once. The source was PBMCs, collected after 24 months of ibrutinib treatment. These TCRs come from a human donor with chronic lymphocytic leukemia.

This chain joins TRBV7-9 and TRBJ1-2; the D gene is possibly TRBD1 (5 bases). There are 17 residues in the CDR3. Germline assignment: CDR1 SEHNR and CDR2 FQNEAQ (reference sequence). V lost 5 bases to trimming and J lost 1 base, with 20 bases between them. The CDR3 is CASSGIGPDSINYGYTF. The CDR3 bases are TGTGCCAGCAGCGGTATCGGTCCTGACAGCATTAACTATGGCTACACCTTC.

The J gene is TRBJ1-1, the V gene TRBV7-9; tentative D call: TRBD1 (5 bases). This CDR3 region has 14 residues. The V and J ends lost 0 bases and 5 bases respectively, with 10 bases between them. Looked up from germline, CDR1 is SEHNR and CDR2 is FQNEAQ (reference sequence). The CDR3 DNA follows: TGTGCCAGCAGCTTAGCTCAGGGTGGTACTGAAGCTTTCTTT. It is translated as CASSLAQGGTEAFF.

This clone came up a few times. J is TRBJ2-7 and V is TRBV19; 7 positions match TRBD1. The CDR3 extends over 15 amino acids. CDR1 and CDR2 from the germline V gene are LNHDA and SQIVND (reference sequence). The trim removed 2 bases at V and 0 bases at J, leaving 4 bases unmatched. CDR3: CASSIFWDSSYEQYF. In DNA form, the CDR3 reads TGTGCCAGTAGTATATTTTGGGACAGCTCCTACGAGCAGTACTTC.

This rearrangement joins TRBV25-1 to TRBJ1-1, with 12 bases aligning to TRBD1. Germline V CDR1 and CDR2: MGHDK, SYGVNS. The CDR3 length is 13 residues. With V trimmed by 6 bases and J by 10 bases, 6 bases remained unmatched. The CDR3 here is CASRGTGGSGAFF. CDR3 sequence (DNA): TGTGCCAGCAGGGGGACAGGGGGCAGTGGAGCTTTCTTT.

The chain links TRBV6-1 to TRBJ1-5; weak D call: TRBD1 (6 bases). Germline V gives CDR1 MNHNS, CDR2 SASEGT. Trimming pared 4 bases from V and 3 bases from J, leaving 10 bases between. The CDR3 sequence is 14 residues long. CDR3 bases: TGTGCCAGCAGTGTCGACAGGCCCAATCAGCCCCAGCATTTT. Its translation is CASSVDRPNQPQHF.

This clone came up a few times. CDR3 sequence (DNA): TGTGCCAGCAGCCCGCGGACTAGCCGGAATGAGCAGTTCTTC. Its translation: CASSPRTSRNEQFF. This chain joins TRBV14 and TRBJ2-1, with 8 bases lining up with TRBD2. After removal of 4 bases from V and 7 bases from J, the junction contained 6 bases not matched to a gene. The length of the CDR3 is 14 residues. Germline CDR1 reads SGHDN; CDR2 reads FVKESK.

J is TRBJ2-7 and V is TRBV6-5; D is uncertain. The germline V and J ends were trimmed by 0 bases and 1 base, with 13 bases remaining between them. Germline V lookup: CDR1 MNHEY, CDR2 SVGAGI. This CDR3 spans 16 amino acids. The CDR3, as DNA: TGTGCCAGCAGTTACTCTGTTCTCCGGCCTTCCTACGAGCAGTACTTC. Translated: CASSYSVLRPSYEQYF.

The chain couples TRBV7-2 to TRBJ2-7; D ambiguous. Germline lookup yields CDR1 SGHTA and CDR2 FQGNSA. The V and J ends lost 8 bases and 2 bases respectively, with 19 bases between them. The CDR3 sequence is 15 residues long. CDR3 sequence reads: CASSSSLVRTYEQYF. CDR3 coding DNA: TGTGCCAGCTCCTCGTCGTTGGTTCGCACCTACGAGCAGTACTTC.

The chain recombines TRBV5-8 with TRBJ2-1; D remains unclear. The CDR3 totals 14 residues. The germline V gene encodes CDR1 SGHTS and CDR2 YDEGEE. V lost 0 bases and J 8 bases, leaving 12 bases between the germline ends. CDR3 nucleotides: TGTGCCAGCAGCTTGGTGTCTGCATACTATGAGCAGTTCTTC. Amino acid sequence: CASSLVSAYYEQFF.

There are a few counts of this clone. CDR3 sequence (DNA): TGTGCCAGCAGCGCAAGCGCGACAGGGTACCAGCCCCAGCATTTT. This codes for CASSASATGYQPQHF. V and J are TRBV9 and TRBJ1-5; 7 nucleotides align to TRBD1. The CDR3 is made up of 15 amino acids. Germline V gives CDR1 SGDLS, CDR2 YYNGEE. V was pared by 3 bases and J by 7 bases, with 10 bases of the junction left unmatched.

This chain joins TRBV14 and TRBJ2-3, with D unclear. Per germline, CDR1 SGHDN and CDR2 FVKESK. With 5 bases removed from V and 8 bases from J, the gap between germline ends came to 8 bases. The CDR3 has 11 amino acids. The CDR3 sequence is CASSAFGTQYF. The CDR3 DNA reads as TGTGCCAGCAGCGCGTTTGGTACGCAGTATTTT.

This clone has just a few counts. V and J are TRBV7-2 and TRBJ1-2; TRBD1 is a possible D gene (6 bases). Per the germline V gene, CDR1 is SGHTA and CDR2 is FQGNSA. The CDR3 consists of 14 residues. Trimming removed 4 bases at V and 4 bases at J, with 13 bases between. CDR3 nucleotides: TGTGCCAGCAGCTCGGCGACAGGAGCCTATGGCTACACCTTC. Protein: CASSSATGAYGYTF.

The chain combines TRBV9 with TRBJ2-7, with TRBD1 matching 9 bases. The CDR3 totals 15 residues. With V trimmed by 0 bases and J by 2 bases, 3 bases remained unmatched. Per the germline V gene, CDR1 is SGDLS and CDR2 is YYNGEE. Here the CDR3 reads CASSVGTGDTYEQYF. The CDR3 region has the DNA TGTGCCAGCAGCGTAGGGACAGGGGACACCTACGAGCAGTACTTC. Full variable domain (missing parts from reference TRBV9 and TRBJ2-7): DSGVTQTPKHLITATGQRVTLRCSPRSGDLSVYWYQQSLDQGLQFLIQYYNGEERAKGNILERFSAQQFPDLHSELNLSSLELGDSALYFCASSVGTGDTYEQYFGPGTRLTVT.

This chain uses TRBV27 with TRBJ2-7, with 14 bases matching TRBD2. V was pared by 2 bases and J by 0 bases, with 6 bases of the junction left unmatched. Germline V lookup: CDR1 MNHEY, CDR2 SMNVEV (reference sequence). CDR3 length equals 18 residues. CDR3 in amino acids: CASSLGTSGRLTSYEQYF. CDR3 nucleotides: TGTGCCAGCAGTTTAGGGACTAGCGGGAGACTCACCTCCTACGAGCAGTACTTC.

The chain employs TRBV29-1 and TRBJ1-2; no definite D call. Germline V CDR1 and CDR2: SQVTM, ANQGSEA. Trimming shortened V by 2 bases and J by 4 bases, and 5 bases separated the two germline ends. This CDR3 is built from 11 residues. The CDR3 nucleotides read TGCAGCGTTGAATTTGCCTATGGCTACACCTTC. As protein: CSVEFAYGYTF.